The sequence of this T cell receptor (beta chain) was determined in a study of blood T cell repertoires in COVID-19. Profiled with immunoSEQ multiplex PCR; TCRdb holds only in-frame clones, not every one. The data hold more than 250,000 clones, with over 70% observed a single time. J lost 8 bases, V lost 0 bases, and 7 bases had no gene match. Germline V gives CDR1 SGHNT, CDR2 YYREEE (reference sequence). This CDR3 is built from 15 residues. V is TRBV5-4 and J is TRBJ2-1; 8 bases align to TRBD2. Sequences were obtained from peripheral blood. The TCR comes from a human donor in a cohort sampled during active COVID-19. The CDR3 is CASSLAGGAYHEQFF. The CDR3 DNA sequence: TGTGCCAGCAGCTTGGCCGGGGGGGCCTATCATGAGCAGTTCTTC.